The T cell receptor beta chain described here comes from a study of OX40 agonist ivuxolimab in advanced cancers. Background on the study: Subjects had a mean age of around 63 years, with a range of about 23 to 79; almost 85% were male. Three patients responded partially, comprising one with hepatocellular carcinoma and two with cutaneous melanoma.

The CDR3 totals 14 residues. The germline V gene encodes CDR1 MNHEY and CDR2 SVGAGI. V lost 6 bases to trimming and J lost 4 bases, with 13 bases between them. Profiled with immunoSEQ multiplex PCR; TCRdb holds only in-frame clones, not every one. The sample lists around 30,000 clones; 88% were seen once. The study's findings and limits: CD4+ and CD8+ blood T cells expanded clonally by week 6 at 0.1 to 3.0 mg/kg.

With respect to this clone: The target antigen is unknown.

Material: CD4+ or CD8+ T cells sorted from blood, obtained in a trial of the OX40 agonist ivuxolimab. This chain links TRBV6-5 with TRBJ1-3, with D possibly TRBD1 on 6 matching bases. This receptor was taken from an adult with an advanced solid tumor such as melanoma, head and neck, liver or kidney cancer. The chain's CDR3 is CASSPSGQGNTIYF. Here the CDR3 DNA reads TGTGCCAGCAGCCCCTCGGGACAAGGAAACACCATATATTTT.